This TCR beta chain derives from a study of cytomegalovirus exposure and HLA in healthy donors. Sequenced by immunoSEQ multiplex PCR; TCRdb stores in-frame clones only, minus some. The top ten clones hold about 17% of a sample with around 190,000 clones, about 85% of them seen once. Whole-study results and caveats: Reported results showed that the classifier diagnosed cytomegalovirus status with high specificity and sensitivity.

Note on this clone: Its antigen is as yet unknown.

Trimming at V came to 8 bases and at J to 4 bases, leaving 3 bases not matched to a gene. Germline CDR1 is SGHAT and CDR2 is FQNNGV. CDR3 length: 13 amino acids. Sequenced material: PBMCs. The chain is built from TRBV11-2 and TRBJ1-5; 9 bases map to TRBD1. This receptor was obtained from a man aged 18 to 30 in good health and CMV-seropositive. The CDR3 loop is CASGTGPNQPQHF. The CDR3 DNA follows: TGTGCCAGCGGGACAGGGCCAAATCAGCCCCAGCATTTT.